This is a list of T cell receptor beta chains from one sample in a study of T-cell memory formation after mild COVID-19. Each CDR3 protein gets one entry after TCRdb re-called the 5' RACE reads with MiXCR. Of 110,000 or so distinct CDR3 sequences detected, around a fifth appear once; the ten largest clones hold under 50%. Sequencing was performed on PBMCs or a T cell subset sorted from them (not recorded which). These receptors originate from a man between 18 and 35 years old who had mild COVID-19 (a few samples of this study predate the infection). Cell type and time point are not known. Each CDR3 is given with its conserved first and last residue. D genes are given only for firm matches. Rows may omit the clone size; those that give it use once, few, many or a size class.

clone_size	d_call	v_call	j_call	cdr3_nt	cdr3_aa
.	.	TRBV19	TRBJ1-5	TGTGCCAGTGCCTGGTGGAGGGGCAATCAGCCCCAGCATTTT	CASAWWRGNQPQHF
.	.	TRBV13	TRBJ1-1	TGTGCCAGCAGCTTAGCCCAGTGGGGTCGGGACACTGAAGCTTTCTTT	CASSLAQWGRDTEAFF
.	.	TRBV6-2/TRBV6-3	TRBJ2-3	TGTGCCAGCAGTTACGGGACTTTCACAGATACGCAGTATTTT	CASSYGTFTDTQYF
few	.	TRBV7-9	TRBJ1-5	TGTGCCAGCAGCTTAGTCGCCCCCGAGGCCAATCAGCCCCAGCATTTT	CASSLVAPEANQPQHF
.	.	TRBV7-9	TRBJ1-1	TGTGCCAGCAGGGTGACAGGGAACACTGAAGCTTTCTTT	CASRVTGNTEAFF
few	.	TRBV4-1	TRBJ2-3	TGCGCCAGCAGCCAGATGGACAGATCGTCTTTAGTTGCAGATACGCAGTATTTT	CASSQMDRSSLVADTQYF
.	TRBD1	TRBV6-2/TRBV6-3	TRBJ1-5	TGTGCCAGCAGTCTTGACAGGGGTGTTAATCAGCCCCAGCATTTT	CASSLDRGVNQPQHF
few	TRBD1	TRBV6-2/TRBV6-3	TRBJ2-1	TGTGCCAGCAGTTACTCGGGGGACAGTTTCAATGAGCAGTTCTTC	CASSYSGDSFNEQFF
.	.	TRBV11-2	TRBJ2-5	TGTGCCAGCAGCTTAGTTGGGGGATCTCAAGAGACCCAGTACTTC	CASSLVGGSQETQYF
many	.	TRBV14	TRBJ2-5	TGTGCCAGCAGCCAAGTAACGGGGGCTGGAGAGACCCAGTACTTC	CASSQVTGAGETQYF
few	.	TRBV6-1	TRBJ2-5	TGTGCCAGCAGTGAAAACAGGGTTCCCCCAAAAGAGACCCAGTACTTC	CASSENRVPPKETQYF
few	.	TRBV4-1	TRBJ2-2	TGCGCCAGCAGCCAATCTGGAGTGAACACCGGGGAGCTGTTTTTT	CASSQSGVNTGELFF
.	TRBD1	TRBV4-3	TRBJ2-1	TGCGCCAGCAGCCAAGGCAGCGCAGGGGGATCCTACAATGAGCAGTTCTTC	CASSQGSAGGSYNEQFF
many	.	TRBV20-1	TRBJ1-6	TGCAGTGCTAGACAGGGAGGGAATTCACCCCTCCACTTT	CSARQGGNSPLHF
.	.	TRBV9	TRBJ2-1	TGTGCCAGCAGCGTAGGGTACGGGGACAATGAGCAGTTCTTC	CASSVGYGDNEQFF
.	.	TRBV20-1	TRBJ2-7	TGCAGTGCTAGAGACCCGGGTCATCTTTCCTACGAGCAGTACTTC	CSARDPGHLSYEQYF
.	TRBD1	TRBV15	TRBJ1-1	TGTGCCACCAGCGGCGACAGGGAAGGGACTGAAGCTTTCTTT	CATSGDREGTEAFF
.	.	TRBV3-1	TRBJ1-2	TGTGCCAGCAGCCAAGAGGGCTATGGCTACACCTTC	CASSQEGYGYTF
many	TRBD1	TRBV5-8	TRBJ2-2	TGTGCCAGCAGTTCTGGGGACAGGGGCGCCGGGGAGCTGTTTTTT	CASSSGDRGAGELFF
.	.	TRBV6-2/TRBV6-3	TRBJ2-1	TGTGCCAGCAGTTACGGAGGGGGGACGATGTATGAGCAGTTCTTC	CASSYGGGTMYEQFF
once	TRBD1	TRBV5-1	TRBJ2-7	TGCGCCAGCAGCCCCGGGACAGTGGGCGAGCAGTACTTC	CASSPGTVGEQYF
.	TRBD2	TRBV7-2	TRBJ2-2	TGTGCCAGCAGCTTAGAAGCGGGGTACGGGGAGCTGTTTTTT	CASSLEAGYGELFF
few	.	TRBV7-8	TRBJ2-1	TGTGCCAGCAGCTTATTGGGGGGAACTAGGATTCTAGATGAGCAGTTCTTC	CASSLLGGTRILDEQFF
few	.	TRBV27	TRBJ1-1	TGTGCCAGCAGTTTATCTGGGGGGACCACTGAAGCTTTCTTT	CASSLSGGTTEAFF
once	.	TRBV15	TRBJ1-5	TGTGCCACCAGCCCCCAGTTGGCCGTGATCGGCAATCAGCCCCAGCATTTT	CATSPQLAVIGNQPQHF
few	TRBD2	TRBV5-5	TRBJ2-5	TGTGCCAGCAGCTTTCTAGCGGGGAAGCCCCAAGAGACCCAGTACTTC	CASSFLAGKPQETQYF
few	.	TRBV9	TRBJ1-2	TGTGCCAGCAGCGCGGAGCCGGAGAGGACACTAGGCTACACCTTC	CASSAEPERTLGYTF
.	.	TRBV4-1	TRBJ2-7	TGCGCCAGCAGCCTAAGGCGGGACCGCGAGCAGTACTTC	CASSLRRDREQYF
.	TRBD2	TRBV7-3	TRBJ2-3	TGTGCCAGCAGCCTCCGGGTAGCGGGGGGTCAGGCGACAGATACGCAGTATTTT	CASSLRVAGGQATDTQYF
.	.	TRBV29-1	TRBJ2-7	TGCAGCGTCCATTGGAAGGACACCGGCTCCTACGAGCAGTACTTC	CSVHWKDTGSYEQYF
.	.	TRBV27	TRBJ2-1	TGTGCCAGCAGTTTGGGGATAAGCTCCTACAATGAGCAGTTCTTC	CASSLGISSYNEQFF
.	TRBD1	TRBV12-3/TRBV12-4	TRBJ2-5	TGTGCCAGCAGTTTTACCTTGACAGGGCTGCGAGAGACCCAGTACTTC	CASSFTLTGLRETQYF
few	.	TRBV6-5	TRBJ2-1	TGTGCCAGCAGTTACTGGGGAGGGGGTGAGCAGTTCTTC	CASSYWGGGEQFF
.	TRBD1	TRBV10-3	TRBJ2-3	TGTGCCATCAGGCCCTTAACAGGGGGCCGGAAAGATACGCAGTATTTT	CAIRPLTGGRKDTQYF
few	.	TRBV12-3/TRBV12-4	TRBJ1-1	TGTGCCAGCAGCGGAAGTGGGGGGGAAGCTTTCTTT	CASSGSGGEAFF
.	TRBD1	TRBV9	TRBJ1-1	TGTGCCAGCAGCGTCGGGACAGGGGATCTCGGCACTGAAGCTTTCTTT	CASSVGTGDLGTEAFF
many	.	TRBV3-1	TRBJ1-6	TGTGCCAGCAGCCAAATGACGGGTAATTCACCCCTCCACTTT	CASSQMTGNSPLHF
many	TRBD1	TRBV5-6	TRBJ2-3	TGTGCCAGCGACGACAGGGGGGGAGATACGCAGTATTTT	CASDDRGGDTQYF
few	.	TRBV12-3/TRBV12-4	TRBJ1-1	TGTGCCAGCAGTTTAGCAGGGGGATGGGGTGCTTTCTTT	CASSLAGGWGAFF
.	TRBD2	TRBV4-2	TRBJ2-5	TGTGCCAGCAGCCAAGATCCGGGGGGCCAAGAGACCCAGTACTTC	CASSQDPGGQETQYF
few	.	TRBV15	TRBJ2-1	TGTGCCACCAGCAGGACTAGGGGGGGCGATGAGCAGTTCTTC	CATSRTRGGDEQFF
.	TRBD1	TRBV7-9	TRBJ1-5	TGTGCCAGCAGTCCGACAGGGAGCAATCAGCCCCAGCATTTT	CASSPTGSNQPQHF
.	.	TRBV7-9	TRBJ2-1	TGTGCCAGCAGCTCGTCAGTAGACAATGAGCAGTTCTTC	CASSSSVDNEQFF
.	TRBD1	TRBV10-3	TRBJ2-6	TGTGCCATCAGCGGGACAGGGGGATCTGGGGCCAACGTCCTGACTTTC	CAISGTGGSGANVLTF
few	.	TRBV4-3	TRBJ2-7	TGCGCCAGCAGCCAAGAGCGTTTCCGGCAGGCCTACGAGCAGTACTTC	CASSQERFRQAYEQYF
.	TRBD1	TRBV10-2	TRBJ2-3	TGCGCCAGCAAGGACAGGTCGGATACGCAGTATTTT	CASKDRSDTQYF
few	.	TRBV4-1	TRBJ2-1	TGCGCCAGCAGCCAAGCGGGGGCTGAGCAGTTCTTC	CASSQAGAEQFF
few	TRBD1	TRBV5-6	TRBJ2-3	TGTGCCAGCAGACCACAGGGGGCAGTCACAGATACGCAGTATTTT	CASRPQGAVTDTQYF
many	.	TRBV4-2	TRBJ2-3	TGTGCCAGCAGCCCCAACGCAGTGGGCCCTTACACAGATACGCAGTATTTT	CASSPNAVGPYTDTQYF
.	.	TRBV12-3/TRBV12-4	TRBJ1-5	TGTGCCAGCAGTTTAGGTTCGGGGAATCAGCCCCAGCATTTT	CASSLGSGNQPQHF